This TCR beta chain was identified in a study of chemoradiotherapy in HPV16-positive cancers. Generated by immunoSEQ multiplex PCR, the TCRdb table keeps only in-frame clones and is missing some. Altogether 6,000 or so clones are present, over 75% being singletons, with the ten largest covering 1.7%. Study-level results: Only two HPV16-positive patients supplied the functional HPV-specificity definition. During treatment, candidate HPV-specific clones and E7-related motifs expanded in tumor. Better recurrence-free survival went with HPV-responsive T-cell expansion in HPV16-positive patients.

In regard to this clone: Antigen unknown.

Looked up from germline, CDR1 is MNHEY and CDR2 is SVGAGI. The CDR3 has 15 residues. V was clipped by 0 bases and J by 7 bases, with 16 bases between them. V and J are TRBV6-5 and TRBJ2-7; D tentatively fits TRBD1 or TRBD2 (6 bases each). Sample: blood, taken from a patient who underwent chemoradiotherapy. The receptor's source is a human donor with HPV-associated anogenital cancer. The CDR3 loop is CASSYSRDLGGEQYF. The CDR3 DNA sequence: TGTGCCAGCAGTTACTCCAGGGATCTAGGGGGGGAGCAGTACTTC.